This is a list of T cell receptor beta chains from one sample in a study of cytomegalovirus exposure and HLA in healthy donors. Clones were sequenced by immunoSEQ multiplex PCR, and TCRdb holds only the in-frame ones, with some missing. The table includes 95,000 to 130,000 clones, around 62% detected once. Material for sequencing was PBMCs. The receptors shown here come from a woman aged 40-49 years in good health and CMV-seropositive. The CDR3 runs from the conserved cysteine through the conserved F or W. The order of the fields is V gene, D gene, J gene, clone size, CDR3 DNA, CDR3 protein. D genes are given only for firm matches. A row's size may be missing; if present it is once, few, many or a size class.

V gene: TRBV7-6
D gene: -
J gene: TRBJ2-3
clone size: -
CDR3 DNA: TGTGCCAGCAGCTTAACGGGGTCCACAGATACGCAGTATTTT
CDR3 protein: CASSLTGSTDTQYF

V gene: TRBV5-1
D gene: TRBD1
J gene: TRBJ1-1
clone size: -
CDR3 DNA: TGCGCCAGCAGCTCCGGGGGGGCAGGGGGGAGAACTGAAGCTTTCTTT
CDR3 protein: CASSSGGAGGRTEAFF

V gene: TRBV2
D gene: TRBD2
J gene: TRBJ2-1
clone size: once
CDR3 DNA: TGTGCCAGCAGCGTTACTAGCGGGAGTAGCCATGAGCAGTTCTTC
CDR3 protein: CASSVTSGSSHEQFF

V gene: TRBV9
D gene: -
J gene: TRBJ1-1
clone size: few
CDR3 DNA: TGTGCCAGCAGCGTAGGGATGGGGGGCACTGAAGCTTTCTTT
CDR3 protein: CASSVGMGGTEAFF

V gene: TRBV6-5
D gene: -
J gene: TRBJ2-7
clone size: -
CDR3 DNA: TGTGCCAGCAGTTACTCCGGCCAGGGTATTTACGAGCAGTACTTC
CDR3 protein: CASSYSGQGIYEQYF

V gene: TRBV7-2
D gene: TRBD1
J gene: TRBJ2-1
clone size: -
CDR3 DNA: TGTGCCAGCAGCTTCGCGACAGGGGATCATGAGCAGTTCTTC
CDR3 protein: CASSFATGDHEQFF

V gene: TRBV9
D gene: -
J gene: TRBJ2-1
clone size: -
CDR3 DNA: TGTGCCAGCGACAGTGGGGCCTACAATGAGCAGTTCTTC
CDR3 protein: CASDSGAYNEQFF

V gene: TRBV30
D gene: -
J gene: TRBJ1-1
clone size: -
CDR3 DNA: TGTGCCTGGAGTGTAATGAGGGACACTGAAGCTTTCTTT
CDR3 protein: CAWSVMRDTEAFF

V gene: TRBV18
D gene: -
J gene: TRBJ2-5
clone size: -
CDR3 DNA: TGTGCCAGCTCACCCCAGGGGTCCCAAGAGACCCAGTACTTC
CDR3 protein: CASSPQGSQETQYF

V gene: TRBV11-2
D gene: TRBD1
J gene: TRBJ2-4
clone size: few
CDR3 DNA: TGTGCCAGCAGCCCCAACAGGGGAAACATTCAGTACTTC
CDR3 protein: CASSPNRGNIQYF

V gene: TRBV4-3
D gene: TRBD2
J gene: TRBJ2-7
clone size: once
CDR3 DNA: TGCGCCAGCAGCCAAGATCGGGGTAGCGGGAGGCCCCGTCCTTACGAGCAGTACTTC
CDR3 protein: CASSQDRGSGRPRPYEQYF

V gene: TRBV10-2
D gene: TRBD1
J gene: TRBJ1-2
clone size: -
CDR3 DNA: TGCGCCAGCAGTGACCGGACAGGGGGTTCCTATGGCTACACCTTC
CDR3 protein: CASSDRTGGSYGYTF

V gene: TRBV6-5
D gene: -
J gene: TRBJ1-1
clone size: -
CDR3 DNA: TGTGCCAGCAGTAAAGATATGTGGGCCACTGAAGCTTTCTTT
CDR3 protein: CASSKDMWATEAFF

V gene: TRBV9
D gene: -
J gene: TRBJ1-1
clone size: few
CDR3 DNA: TGTGCCAGCAGCGCTGTCCCGAACACTGAAGCTTTCTTT
CDR3 protein: CASSAVPNTEAFF

V gene: TRBV29-1
D gene: -
J gene: TRBJ2-7
clone size: -
CDR3 DNA: TGCAGCGTTGAAGAAGAGGCGAACGACGAGCAGTACTTC
CDR3 protein: CSVEEEANDEQYF

V gene: TRBV27
D gene: TRBD2
J gene: TRBJ2-7
clone size: once
CDR3 DNA: TGTGCCAGCAGGCTTTCGGGCGGGAGCTACGAGCAGTACTTC
CDR3 protein: CASRLSGGSYEQYF

V gene: TRBV7-8
D gene: TRBD2
J gene: TRBJ2-3
clone size: few
CDR3 DNA: TGTGCCAGCAGCTTATGGACTAGCGGAAGCACAGATACGCAGTATTTT
CDR3 protein: CASSLWTSGSTDTQYF

V gene: TRBV6-6
D gene: -
J gene: TRBJ2-3
clone size: few
CDR3 DNA: TGTGCCAGCAAGGCAATCGCGATAGCCACAGATACGCAGTATTTT
CDR3 protein: CASKAIAIATDTQYF

V gene: TRBV9
D gene: -
J gene: TRBJ1-3
clone size: once
CDR3 DNA: TGTGCCAGCAGCGTAGATCTAGCGGGCTTTACTGGAAACACCATATATTTT
CDR3 protein: CASSVDLAGFTGNTIYF

V gene: TRBV7-3
D gene: -
J gene: TRBJ1-4
clone size: -
CDR3 DNA: TGTGCCAGCAGCTTACCCATTACCACAGGAACCCTGGAAAAACTGTTTTTT
CDR3 protein: CASSLPITTGTLEKLFF

V gene: TRBV4-1
D gene: TRBD1
J gene: TRBJ2-7
clone size: once
CDR3 DNA: TGCGCCAGCAGCCAACCGGGACAGGGTTCCTACGAGCAGTACTTC
CDR3 protein: CASSQPGQGSYEQYF

V gene: TRBV7-9
D gene: -
J gene: TRBJ2-7
clone size: -
CDR3 DNA: TGTGCCAGCAGCTTAGGCAGGGACGAGCAGTACTTC
CDR3 protein: CASSLGRDEQYF

V gene: TRBV6-1
D gene: TRBD2
J gene: TRBJ2-7
clone size: few
CDR3 DNA: TGTGCCGTCCTGGCTCGACTAGCGTATACCTACGAGCAGTACTTC
CDR3 protein: CAVLARLAYTYEQYF

V gene: TRBV11-2
D gene: TRBD2
J gene: TRBJ2-3
clone size: -
CDR3 DNA: TGTGCCAGCAGCGATAGCGGGAGGGCCGGAGATACGCAGTATTTT
CDR3 protein: CASSDSGRAGDTQYF

V gene: TRBV9
D gene: TRBD2
J gene: TRBJ2-7
clone size: -
CDR3 DNA: TGTGCCAGCAGCGAGGGACTAGAAGCCTACGAGCAGTACTTC
CDR3 protein: CASSEGLEAYEQYF

V gene: TRBV4-3
D gene: TRBD1
J gene: TRBJ2-6
clone size: -
CDR3 DNA: TGCGCCAGCAGCCAAGGAGGGGGACAGAGCTCTGGGGCCAACGTCCTGACTTTC
CDR3 protein: CASSQGGGQSSGANVLTF

V gene: TRBV27
D gene: TRBD2
J gene: TRBJ2-5
clone size: -
CDR3 DNA: TGTGCCAGCAGTCCAAGACTAGCGGGAGGTGGGACCCAGTACTTC
CDR3 protein: CASSPRLAGGGTQYF

V gene: TRBV27
D gene: TRBD1
J gene: TRBJ2-5
clone size: few
CDR3 DNA: TGTGCCAGCAGTTTAACCCGGATGGCAGGGGGCCTCCAAGAGACCCAGTACTTC
CDR3 protein: CASSLTRMAGGLQETQYF

V gene: TRBV9
D gene: -
J gene: TRBJ2-7
clone size: -
CDR3 DNA: TGTGCCAGCAGCGTAGGGTTAACCTCCGAGCAGTACTTC
CDR3 protein: CASSVGLTSEQYF

V gene: TRBV7-9
D gene: -
J gene: TRBJ2-7
clone size: -
CDR3 DNA: TGTTCCAGCAGCTTAGCGGACAGGTACGAGCAGTACTTC
CDR3 protein: CSSSLADRYEQYF

V gene: TRBV6-6
D gene: -
J gene: TRBJ1-5
clone size: -
CDR3 DNA: TGTGCCAGCAGTTACGGGGGTGGGGGGAATCAGCCCCAGCATTTT
CDR3 protein: CASSYGGGGNQPQHF

V gene: TRBV7-9
D gene: TRBD1
J gene: TRBJ1-2
clone size: -
CDR3 DNA: TGTGCCAGCACCAATGGCGGACAGGGCTATGGCTACACCTTC
CDR3 protein: CASTNGGQGYGYTF

V gene: TRBV7-4
D gene: TRBD2
J gene: TRBJ2-7
clone size: -
CDR3 DNA: TGTGCCAGCATATGCCTAGCGGGAGAGGAGCAGTACTTC
CDR3 protein: CASICLAGEEQYF

V gene: TRBV11-2
D gene: -
J gene: TRBJ1-2
clone size: once
CDR3 DNA: TGTGCCAGCTCCCAGGATTGGGCGGGTGAGAGTTATGGCTACACCTTC
CDR3 protein: CASSQDWAGESYGYTF

V gene: TRBV21-1
D gene: -
J gene: TRBJ1-1
clone size: -
CDR3 DNA: TGTGCCAGCAGCACCGAGTGTCCGGGGGGCTTGACTGAAGCTTTCTTT
CDR3 protein: CASSTECPGGLTEAFF

V gene: TRBV11-2
D gene: TRBD2
J gene: TRBJ2-7
clone size: -
CDR3 DNA: TGTGCCAGCAGCCCCATAGCTAGCGGGGGGTACTACGAGCAGTACTTC
CDR3 protein: CASSPIASGGYYEQYF

V gene: TRBV6-5
D gene: -
J gene: TRBJ1-1
clone size: -
CDR3 DNA: TGTGCCCGCAGCCCCGCTCCCGGAGTGGATTTCTTT
CDR3 protein: CARSPAPGVDFF

V gene: TRBV7-3
D gene: TRBD2
J gene: TRBJ2-7
clone size: once
CDR3 DNA: TGTGCCAGCAGCTTGGGCAGCGGGAGCGAGCAGTACTTC
CDR3 protein: CASSLGSGSEQYF

V gene: TRBV5-1
D gene: -
J gene: TRBJ2-3
clone size: -
CDR3 DNA: TGCGCCAGCAGCGAGGAGCCGGGTACAGATACGCAGTATTTT
CDR3 protein: CASSEEPGTDTQYF

V gene: TRBV6-5
D gene: -
J gene: TRBJ2-2
clone size: -
CDR3 DNA: TGTGCCAGCAGCCGCACCGATAGTAACACCGGGGAGCTGTTTTTT
CDR3 protein: CASSRTDSNTGELFF

V gene: TRBV5-1
D gene: TRBD2
J gene: TRBJ2-3
clone size: -
CDR3 DNA: TGCGCCAGCGGACTTTTAGCGGGTGATACAGATACGCAGTATTTT
CDR3 protein: CASGLLAGDTDTQYF

V gene: TRBV7-2
D gene: -
J gene: TRBJ2-1
clone size: -
CDR3 DNA: TGTGCCAGCAGCTTAATGGCGGCCTACAATGAGCAGTTCTTC
CDR3 protein: CASSLMAAYNEQFF

V gene: TRBV7-2
D gene: -
J gene: TRBJ2-3
clone size: -
CDR3 DNA: TGTGCCAGCAGCTTATCCAGTTACACAGATACGCAGTATTTT
CDR3 protein: CASSLSSYTDTQYF

V gene: TRBV5-5
D gene: -
J gene: TRBJ2-1
clone size: -
CDR3 DNA: TGTGCCAGCAGCTTGGCTAGCTCCCAGTCGCCGTTCTTC
CDR3 protein: CASSLASSQSPFF

V gene: TRBV30
D gene: TRBD2
J gene: TRBJ2-7
clone size: -
CDR3 DNA: TGTGCCTGGAATAGCGGGAGGGCGGGTTACGAGCAGTACTTC
CDR3 protein: CAWNSGRAGYEQYF

V gene: TRBV7-9
D gene: -
J gene: TRBJ2-2
clone size: once
CDR3 DNA: TGTGCCAGCAGCCCTCGGGAGAACACCGGGGAGCTGTTTTTT
CDR3 protein: CASSPRENTGELFF

V gene: TRBV29-1
D gene: -
J gene: TRBJ1-1
clone size: few
CDR3 DNA: TGCAGCGCCCATCTCCGGATAAGGACAGTTTTGAACACTGAAGCTTTCTTT
CDR3 protein: CSAHLRIRTVLNTEAFF

V gene: TRBV11-3
D gene: -
J gene: TRBJ2-7
clone size: -
CDR3 DNA: TGTGCCAGCAGCTTAAATCAGGGAAACGAGCAGTACTTC
CDR3 protein: CASSLNQGNEQYF

V gene: TRBV28
D gene: -
J gene: TRBJ1-1
clone size: -
CDR3 DNA: TGTGCCAGCCTCTCCCCTGACACTGAAGCTTTCTTT
CDR3 protein: CASLSPDTEAFF